The subject of this entry is one TCR beta chain. The antigen remains unidentified. A read error may account for a junction end that differs from germline. Four subsets defined by CD45RA and CD27 were sorted after CD3, CD4, CD8 and live/dead staining. EMRA cells were CD45RA+CD27-, and effector memory cells CD45RA-CD27-. The record originates from a study of naive and memory T cell subsets. Study results and limitations: Over 90% of naive TCR sequences appeared only once, unlike memory subsets. In CD4 and CD8 cells, diversity dropped from naive through EMRA.

Two oligonucleotides, mixed equimolar, formed the beta constant-region primer covering TRBC1 and TRBC2. The ligated cDNA underwent four PCR rounds using SP2 and nested alpha and beta constant-region primers. TCRdb ran MiXCR on the UMI-ligation and nested PCR reads and lists one entry per CDR3 protein. This table holds 8,500 to 10,000 distinct CDR3 sequences, 4.5% to 6% found once. The CDR3 contains 13 residues. The germline gives CDR1 SSHAT, CDR2 FNYEAQ (reference sequence). The TCR sequence derives from a human donor in good health. Sequencing was performed on CD4+ TEMRA cells from blood. Subset of the sample: effector memory re-expressing CD45RA, CD45RA+ CD27-. The V call is TRBV7-7, the J call TRBJ2-1; no clear D. CDR3 in DNA: TGTGCTAGCAGCTTAGGCCCGAAAACCGCGCAGTTCTTC. This encodes CASSLGPKTAQFF.